What follows are 24 T cell receptor beta chains derived from one specimen sequenced in a study of T cell responses to AZD1222 COVID-19 vaccine. Only in-frame clones appear in the TCRdb table, and some are missing; sequencing was by immunoSEQ multiplex PCR. The table shows about 170,000 clones, with around 91% occurring only once. Material: peripheral blood, obtained on day 0 of AZD1222 vaccination. These receptors all stem from an adult in good health.

The V and J genes are TRBV5-8 and TRBJ2-2; 8 bases agree with TRBD1. The germline gives CDR1 SGHTS, CDR2 YDEGEE. Germline trimming cut 3 bases from V and 4 bases from J; bases unmatched to any gene: 5. The CDR3 contains 15 residues. CDR3 in DNA: TGTGCCAGCAGCTGGGGGACAGGAGTCACCGGGGAGCTGTTTTTT. Protein product: CASSWGTGVTGELFF.

A single count supports this clone. This chain links TRBV7-9 with TRBJ2-3; TRBD1 or TRBD2 may be the D gene (5 bases each). Germline V gene lookup returns CDR1 SEHNR and CDR2 FQNEAQ (reference sequence). Trimming pared 0 bases from V and 3 bases from J, leaving 7 bases between. The length of the CDR3 is 14 residues. The CDR3 is CASSLARETDTQYF. The CDR3, as DNA: TGTGCCAGCAGCTTAGCCAGGGAGACAGATACGCAGTATTTT. Supplemented by reference TRBV7-9 and TRBJ2-3, the full variable domain reads DTGVSQNPRHKITKRGQNVTFRCDPISEHNRLYWYRQTLGQGPEFLTYFQNEAQLEKSRLLSDRFSAERPKGSFSTLEIQRTEQGDSAMYLCASSLARETDTQYFGPGTRLTVL.

Only a few counts were recorded for this clone. The V and J genes are TRBV30 and TRBJ2-1, with TRBD1 as a possible D gene (6 bases). CDR3 length: 16 amino acids. Looked up from germline, CDR1 is GTSNPN and CDR2 is SVGIG (reference sequence). Trimming stripped 2 bases from V and 5 bases from J, with 19 bases between. CDR3: CAWSTSAGQYNNEQFF. The CDR3, as DNA: TGTGCCTGGAGTACTTCCGCCGGACAGTACAACAATGAGCAGTTCTTC. Using reference TRBV30 and TRBJ2-1 for the parts outside the CDR3, the full variable domain is SQTIHQWPATLVQPVGSPLSLECTVEGTSNPNLYWYRQAAGRGLQLLFYSVGIGQISSEVPQNLSASRPQDRQFILSSKKLLLSDSGFYLCAWSTSAGQYNNEQFFGPGTRLTVL.

The chain has TRBV7-9 and TRBJ1-2; perhaps TRBD1 as D (5 bases). The CDR3 spans 11 residues. V was shortened by 11 bases and J by 0 bases, with 7 bases between the two germline ends. The germline CDR1 and CDR2 sequences are SEHNR and FQNEAQ (reference sequence). CDR3 amino acids: CAGQANYGYTF. CDR3 sequence (DNA): TGTGCCGGACAAGCTAACTATGGCTACACCTTC.

This clone was seen once. The rearrangement joins TRBV3-1 (or the pseudogene TRBV3-2) to TRBJ2-2; no reliable D call. The CDR3 totals 15 residues. Between the trimmed V and J ends, which lost 1 base and 6 bases, there was a span of 12 bases. CDR1 is LGHDT, CDR2 YNNKEL, per germline (reference sequence). The CDR3 bases are TGTGCCAGCAGCCAAGTAGGTGTTCTCTCCGGGGAGCTGTTTTTT. This sequence encodes CASSQVGVLSGELFF.

This chain connects TRBV28 to TRBJ1-5; TRBD1 is a possible D gene (5 bases). In germline, CDR1 is MDHEN, CDR2 SYDVKM. Between the trimmed V and J ends, which lost 3 bases and 3 bases, there was a span of 15 bases. The CDR3 contains 16 residues. In DNA, the CDR3 is TGTGCCAGCAGTTTGCACCCAGGGACCGTCAATCAGCCCCAGCATTTT. This codes for CASSLHPGTVNQPQHF.

The rearrangement joins TRBV7-6 to TRBJ2-2; 9 bases fit TRBD2. The CDR3 sequence is 16 residues long. The ends lost 2 bases at V and 4 bases at J; junction bases unmatched: 5. The germline V gene encodes CDR1 SGHVS and CDR2 FNYEAQ. The CDR3 protein is CASSLSGGGATGELFF. DNA for the CDR3: TGTGCCAGCAGCTTAAGTGGCGGGGGGGCCACCGGGGAGCTGTTTTTT.

This clone was recorded once. The chain recombines TRBV5-4 with TRBJ2-3; 9 bases map to TRBD2. The V segment lost 0 bases and the J segment 4 bases; nucleotides outside the gene matches: 6. The CDR3 sequence is 16 residues long. Germline assignment: CDR1 SGHNT and CDR2 YYREEE (reference sequence). This CDR3 is CASSLESSGVADTQYF. The CDR3 coding sequence is TGTGCCAGCAGCTTGGAGTCTAGCGGGGTAGCAGATACGCAGTATTTT.

The sample holds a few counts of this clone. The chain combines TRBV7-2 with TRBJ2-7; D remains ambiguous. V lost 2 bases and J lost 1, with 6 bases in between. Germline loops: CDR1 SGHTA, CDR2 FQGNSA. The CDR3 has 13 residues. CDR3 in DNA: TGTGCCAGCAGCTTACCGGAGTCCTACGAGCAGTACTTC. Residues: CASSLPESYEQYF.

This chain links TRBV7-2 with TRBJ2-7, with D perhaps matching TRBD2 (5 bases). CDR3 length: 14 residues. V dropped 1 base and J dropped 0 bases, with 7 bases sitting between them. Germline CDR1 reads SGHTA; CDR2 reads FQGNSA. CDR3 in DNA: TGTGCCAGCAGCTTAGGTCGGGGCTCCTACGAGCAGTACTTC. It codes for CASSLGRGSYEQYF.

The chain joins TRBV27 to TRBJ2-1; D not certain. Trimming took 2 bases from V and 5 from J, leaving 10 bases between them. The CDR3 sequence is 14 residues long. Germline V gene sequence: CDR1 MNHEY, CDR2 SMNVEV (reference sequence). The CDR3 DNA follows: TGTGCCAGCAGTTTACTTGCAATGGACAATGAGCAGTTCTTC. Translation gives CASSLLAMDNEQFF.

This clone is large in the sample. This chain links TRBV29-1 with TRBJ2-5, with a tentative D call TRBD1 (6 bases). From germline, CDR1 is SQVTM and CDR2 ANQGSEA. The CDR3 runs 13 residues. The V gene lost 4 bases and the J gene lost 2 bases, with 11 bases spanning the gap. The CDR3 reads CSVAGTSQETQYF. In DNA, the CDR3 is TGCAGCGTTGCCGGGACAAGTCAAGAGACCCAGTACTTC. The complete variable domain, with remaining parts taken from reference TRBV29-1 and TRBJ2-5, reads SAVISQKPSRDICQRGTSLTIQCQVDSQVTMMFWYRQQPGQSLTLIATANQGSEATYESGFVIDKFPISRPNLTFSTLTVSNMSPEDSSIYLCSVAGTSQETQYFGPGTRLLVL.

This sequence joins TRBV5-1 and TRBJ2-5; tentative D call: TRBD1 (5 bases). V was trimmed by 4 bases and J by 2 bases, leaving 18 bases between them. This CDR3 spans 16 amino acids. CDR1 and CDR2 (germline): SGHRS, YFSETQ. The CDR3 bases are TGCGCCAGCAGCCTACTTGGGTCAGGGATTCAAGAGACCCAGTACTTC. Its protein is CASSLLGSGIQETQYF.

The V call is TRBV19, the J call TRBJ2-2; TRBD1 matches 9 bases. The CDR3 runs 15 residues. Germline V lookup: CDR1 LNHDA, CDR2 SQIVND (reference sequence). Trimming at V came to 6 bases and at J to 3 bases, leaving 5 bases not matched to a gene. The CDR3 sequence: CASRNRGLDTGELFF. CDR3 coding DNA: TGTGCCAGTAGGAACAGGGGGCTAGACACCGGGGAGCTGTTTTTT.

The rearrangement links TRBV6-4 to TRBJ1-6; the D is unclear. This CDR3 comprises 14 residues. Trimming took off 2 bases at V and 6 bases at J, with 8 bases between the two ends. Germline assignment: CDR1 MRHNA and CDR2 SNTAGT. The CDR3 DNA reads as TGTGCCAGCAGTGACAGAACCGTTAATTCACCCCTCCACTTT. Protein sequence: CASSDRTVNSPLHF.

The J gene is TRBJ2-3, the V gene TRBV6-5; TRBD2 might be the D (5 bases). From germline, CDR1 is MNHEY and CDR2 SVGAGI. V lost 2 bases and J 1 base, leaving 7 bases between the germline ends. There are 14 residues in the CDR3. CDR3 in DNA: TGTGCCAGCAGTTACACGAGGGGCACAGATACGCAGTATTTT. This gives the protein CASSYTRGTDTQYF.

The V call is TRBV5-1, the J call TRBJ2-2; possible D gene TRBD2, 6 bases. Between the trimmed V and J ends, which lost 6 bases and 0 bases, there was a span of 12 bases. CDR1 is SGHRS and CDR2 is YFSETQ in the germline V gene. CDR3 size: 15 residues. The CDR3 spells CASMFAGSNTGELFF. The CDR3 coding sequence is TGCGCCAGCATGTTTGCGGGGTCGAACACCGGGGAGCTGTTTTTT.

The chain uses TRBV28 and TRBJ1-1; D unclear. The CDR3 sequence is 15 residues long. V lost 3 bases to trimming and J lost 0 bases, with 11 bases between them. In germline, CDR1 is MDHEN, CDR2 SYDVKM. CDR3 sequence reads: CASSLVVNLNTEAFF. CDR3 nucleotides: TGTGCCAGCAGTTTGGTAGTGAACTTGAACACTGAAGCTTTCTTT. The variable domain in full, completed from reference TRBV28 and TRBJ1-1, reads DVKVTQSSRYLVKRTGEKVFLECVQDMDHENMFWYRQDPGLGLRLIYFSYDVKMKEKGDIPEGYSVSREKKERFSLILESASTNQTSMYLCASSLVVNLNTEAFFGQGTRLTVV.

This clone was seen a single time. V gene TRBV4-3 combines with J gene TRBJ2-2; either TRBD1 or TRBD2 may supply D (5 bases each). The CDR3 is made up of 18 amino acids. The germline V gene has CDR1 LGHNA and CDR2 YSLEER. The V and J ends lost 0 bases and 6 bases respectively, with 20 bases between them. CDR3 nucleotide sequence: TGCGCCAGCAGCCAAGATTCCTTCTCGTACGGGGACGCCGGGGAGCTGTTTTTT. It yields the protein CASSQDSFSYGDAGELFF.

The V gene is TRBV15, the J gene TRBJ2-2; 10 nucleotides agree with TRBD1. J gave up 6 bases and V 2 bases, and 3 bases lay outside the gene matches. The CDR3 has 15 amino acids. Per the germline V gene, CDR1 is LNHNV and CDR2 is YYDKDF (reference sequence). The DNA of the CDR3 is TGTGCCACCAGCAGATTGGGACAGGGGTCCGGGGAGCTGTTTTTT. Its translation: CATSRLGQGSGELFF.

DNA for the CDR3: TGTGCCAGCAGCCTAAGGGGAGGAGGCAATCAGCCCCAGCATTTT. As protein: CASSLRGGGNQPQHF. The rearrangement joins TRBV7-6 to TRBJ1-5, with D maybe TRBD1 (5 bases). CDR1 and CDR2 (germline): SGHVS, FNYEAQ. Trimming pared 5 bases from V and 2 bases from J, leaving 13 bases between. This CDR3 contains 15 residues.

This chain joins TRBV7-3 and TRBJ2-6; 8 nucleotides line up with TRBD2. The CDR3 consists of 19 residues. V lost 5 bases and J lost 1; bases outside the gene matches: 13. CDR1 and CDR2 (germline): SGHTA, FQGTGA. The CDR3 DNA reads TGTGCCAGCAGCCCCCGGGGGGGAGCTACCCTTTCTGGGGCCAACGTCCTGACTTTC. This translates into CASSPRGGATLSGANVLTF. Looking up the rest from reference TRBV7-3 and TRBJ2-6 gives the full variable domain: GAGVSQTPSNKVTEKGKYVELRCDPISGHTALYWYRQSLGQGPEFLIYFQGTGAADDSGLPNDRFFAVRPEGSVSTLKIQRTERGDSAVYLCASSPRGGATLSGANVLTFGAGSRLTVL.

V usage is TRBV5-1 and J usage is TRBJ1-4; 9 bases agree with TRBD1. Germline V gene sequence: CDR1 SGHRS, CDR2 YFSETQ. The CDR3 extends over 16 amino acids. Trimming removed 3 bases from V and 6 bases from J; junction bases left unmatched: 9. This chain's CDR3 is CASSSAVGTGYEKLFF. CDR3 nucleotide sequence: TGCGCCAGCAGCTCCGCGGTAGGGACAGGGTATGAAAAACTGTTTTTT. The complete variable domain, with remaining parts taken from reference TRBV5-1 and TRBJ1-4, reads KAGVTQTPRYLIKTRGQQVTLSCSPISGHRSVSWYQQTPGQGLQFLFEYFSETQRNKGNFPGRFSGRQFSNSRSEMNVSTLELGDSALYLCASSSAVGTGYEKLFFGSGTQLSVL.

The chain is built from TRBV29-1 and TRBJ2-3; D not certain. The CDR3 sequence is 14 residues long. Germline V gene data show CDR1 as SQVTM and CDR2 as ANQGSEA. V shed 4 bases and J shed 3 bases, with 14 bases lying between them. The CDR3 DNA follows: TGCAGCGTTGGGCAACAGTTCTATACAGATACGCAGTATTTT. It is translated as CSVGQQFYTDTQYF.